This T cell receptor (beta chain) is drawn from a study of CD8+CD57+ T cells in acquired aplastic anemia. Template material for TCR beta VDJ and CDR3 profiling consisted of genomic DNA. TCRdb redid the calling of the reads with MiXCR, one entry per CDR3 protein. The repertoire holds about 200,000 distinct CDR3 sequences, with roughly two thirds as singletons. A note on this clonotype: What it binds is unknown.

This CDR3 region has 13 residues. From germline, CDR1 is SEHNR and CDR2 FQNEAQ (reference sequence). Trimming cost V 8 bases and J 2 bases, with 12 bases left between them. General study points: The same twenty-nine CD8+ CDR3 sequences occurred in patients and in controls.

Patients sequenced had flow cytometry evidence of CD8+CD57+ cell expansion. This receptor was obtained from a human donor with aplastic anemia. The sample taken for sequencing was sorted CD4+, CD8+, or CD8+CD57+ T cells (not recorded which) from PBMCs. The rearrangement joins TRBV7-9 to TRBJ2-5; D possibly corresponds to TRBD1 (6 bases). The CDR3 DNA reads TGTGCCAGCGCCTGGGGACAACAAGAGACCCAGTACTTC. It is translated as CASAWGQQETQYF.